A single sample is the source of the 7 T cell receptor beta chains below, sequenced in a study of T cells in Graves' hyperthyroidism and ophthalmopathy (dated by TCRdb to between 2017 and 2020). The protocol used for the library was multiplex PCR. The sample was run on an Illumina HiSeq 2000. The TCR beta CDR3 regions were amplified from the RNA transcripts. The TCR CDR3 was subjected to a first round of RT-PCR using the HTBI primer set and the Qiagen OneStep RT-PCR kit. Clones were called with MiXCR by TCRdb after fastp trimmed the public reads at Q25, and only in-frame beta chains were retained. Duplicate CDR3 protein sequences are folded into a single record with the most common DNA and genes. The sample table records fewer than 650,000 distinct CDR3 sequences; roughly 14% of these occur just once. Of the sample, roughly 4.5% is held by the ten largest clones. Source material: blood. The receptor source for this set is a woman in her 40s with Graves' ophthalmopathy.

In this sample, this clonotype turned up many times. The chain's CDR3 is CASSPQGAGTGELFF. In nucleotides, the CDR3 is TGTGCCAGTAGTCCCCAGGGGGCGGGAACCGGGGAGCTGTTTTTT. The chain recombines TRBV19 with TRBJ2-2; 8 nucleotides align to TRBD1. CDR3 length: 15 amino acids. V was pared by 5 bases and J by 5 bases, with 7 bases of the junction left unmatched. CDR1 LNHDA and CDR2 SQIVND come from the germline V gene (reference sequence).

This rearrangement joins TRBV5-1 to TRBJ2-7; 12 nucleotides match TRBD2. Trimming removed 4 bases from V and 3 bases from J; junction bases left unmatched: 8. The V gene's germline CDR1 is SGHRS and CDR2 YFSETQ. The length of the CDR3 is 16 residues. This CDR3 reads CASSPWTSGNVYEQYF. For the CDR3, the DNA is TGCGCCAGCAGCCCGTGGACTAGCGGGAATGTCTACGAGCAGTACTTC. Combining the CDR3 with reference TRBV5-1 and TRBJ2-7 gives the whole variable domain KAGVTQTPRYLIKTRGQQVTLSCSPISGHRSVSWYQQTPGQGLQFLFEYFSETQRNKGNFPGRFSGRQFSNSRSEMNVSTLELGDSALYLCASSPWTSGNVYEQYFGPGTRLTVT.

The sample holds many counts of this clonotype. This sequence joins TRBV20-1 and TRBJ2-7, with 8 nucleotides matching TRBD2. The CDR3 runs 17 residues. CDR1 is DFQATT and CDR2 is SNEGSKA in the germline V gene (reference sequence). Unmatched junction bases numbered 13, after V lost 0 bases and J lost 3 bases. The CDR3 loop reads CSARDRAWASGYYEQYF. DNA of the CDR3: TGCAGTGCTAGAGATAGGGCGTGGGCTAGCGGGTACTACGAGCAGTACTTC.

This clonotype was detected many times. The chain uses TRBV7-2 and TRBJ2-7; perhaps TRBD2 as D (5 bases). Germline lookup yields CDR1 SGHTA and CDR2 FQGNSA. V was shortened by 0 bases and J by 7 bases, with 10 bases between the two germline ends. The CDR3 runs to 13 residues. CDR3 sequence: CASSLAGVFEQYF. The DNA for the CDR3 is TGTGCCAGCAGCTTAGCGGGAGTATTTGAGCAGTACTTC.

This clonotype was picked up one time. The chain employs TRBV30 and TRBJ1-1; the D gene is possibly TRBD1 (5 bases). Looked up from germline, CDR1 is GTSNPN and CDR2 is SVGIG (reference sequence). The CDR3 is 11 amino acids. V dropped 7 bases and J dropped 5 bases, with 11 bases sitting between them. Here the CDR3 reads CAFGRGTEAFF. The DNA of the CDR3 is TGTGCCTTCGGTCGGGGGACTGAAGCTTTCTTT.

The chain is built from TRBV12-3 or TRBV12-4 and TRBJ2-5; perhaps TRBD1 as D (6 bases). V was shortened by 6 bases and J by 3 bases, with 14 bases between the two germline ends. The CDR3 sequence is 14 residues long. The CDR3 loop reads CASSHDRFEETQYF. The CDR3 bases are TGTGCCAGCAGCCACGACAGGTTTGAAGAGACCCAGTACTTC.

This clonotype has ten or more counts. The J gene is TRBJ2-2, the V gene TRBV6-1; either TRBD1 or TRBD2 may fit D (7 bases each). This CDR3 is built from 14 residues. The V end lost 7 bases, the J end lost 3 bases, and 12 bases lay between the germline ends. Germline V gene data show CDR1 as MNHNS and CDR2 as SASEGT. CDR3 nucleotides: TGTGCCAGCATTCAGGGGGGGTACACCGGGGAGCTGTTTTTT. Encoded protein: CASIQGGYTGELFF.